These 19 T cell receptor beta chains share one sample of origin, sequenced in a study of blood T cell repertoires in COVID-19. Profiled with immunoSEQ multiplex PCR; TCRdb holds only in-frame clones, not every one. This table has about 400,000 clones, just under 90% appearing once. The sequencing sample was made of PBMCs or T cells enriched from blood (not recorded which). The receptors come from a woman between 45 and 60 years old who had recovered from COVID-19.

The chain is built from TRBV19 and TRBJ2-1; possibly TRBD1 for D (6 bases). V was pared by 3 bases and J by 7 bases, with 13 bases between. Germline loops: CDR1 LNHDA, CDR2 SQIVND (reference sequence). This CDR3 is built from 14 residues. As DNA, the CDR3 is TGTGCCAGTAGTATTTCCAGGGGTGTAAATGAGCAGTTCTTC. It is translated as CASSISRGVNEQFF.

The gene calls are TRBV7-9 and TRBJ2-3, with a possible D match to TRBD2 (5 bases). The CDR3 extends over 15 amino acids. Trimming removed 6 bases from V and 5 bases from J, with 18 bases in between. Germline CDR1 and CDR2: SEHNR and FQNEAQ (reference sequence). CDR3 region: CASRKRTGWVDTQYF. The DNA of the CDR3 is TGTGCCAGCAGAAAACGGACGGGGTGGGTAGATACGCAGTATTTT.

This rearrangement joins TRBV25-1 to TRBJ2-5, with a weak D call TRBD2 (6 bases). Trimming left V 3 bases short and J 1 base short, with 9 bases between. The CDR3 loop spans 14 amino acids. Germline-derived CDR1 and CDR2 are MGHDK and SYGVNS. CDR3 coding DNA: TGTGCCAGCAGTGAGGACTACCTCCAAGAGACCCAGTACTTC. Translation gives CASSEDYLQETQYF.

V usage is TRBV18 and J usage is TRBJ2-7, with a possible D match to TRBD1 (6 bases). There are 15 residues in the CDR3. The germline CDR1 and CDR2 sequences are KGHSH and LQKENI. The V and J ends lost 4 bases and 2 bases respectively, with 15 bases between them. Written as DNA, the CDR3 is TGTGCCAGCTCACAATCCGGGACAACCCCCTACGAGCAGTACTTC. Protein product: CASSQSGTTPYEQYF.

This chain's CDR3 is CASTSEMGALGTEAFF. CDR3 DNA sequence: TGCGCCAGCACCTCCGAGATGGGGGCTTTGGGCACTGAAGCTTTCTTT. The rearrangement uses TRBV5-1 and TRBJ1-1, with D perhaps matching TRBD1 (6 bases). The CDR3 is 16 residues long. Looked up from germline, CDR1 is SGHRS and CDR2 is YFSETQ. The V end was cut by 6 bases, the J end by 4 bases, with 22 bases between.

This clone was seen only once. The chain couples TRBV28 to TRBJ2-1; possibly TRBD1 for D (5 bases). The CDR3 runs to 15 residues. V lost 5 bases and J lost 8, with 19 bases in between. CDR1 MDHEN and CDR2 SYDVKM come from the germline V gene. The CDR3 DNA reads as TGTGCCAGCAGTCTGGGGTCCACAGGCACCTATGAGCAGTTCTTC. Its protein is CASSLGSTGTYEQFF.

The rearrangement joins TRBV6-5 to TRBJ1-6; the D gene is possibly TRBD1 (6 bases). This CDR3 has 13 residues. Trimming left V 6 bases short and J 5 bases short, with 8 bases between. Per the germline V gene, CDR1 is MNHEY and CDR2 is SVGAGI. The CDR3 here is CASRRQDNSPLHF. For the CDR3, the DNA is TGTGCCAGCAGGAGACAGGATAATTCACCCCTCCACTTT.

The chain combines TRBV5-1 with TRBJ1-4; 8 nucleotides line up with TRBD1. The V gene's germline CDR1 is SGHRS and CDR2 YFSETQ. V lost 0 bases to trimming and J lost 4 bases; unmatched junction nucleotides: 8. This CDR3 is 17 amino acids long. The DNA of the CDR3 is TGCGCCAGCAGCTTGGCGCAGGGGGCACTGGGTAATGAAAAACTGTTTTTT. This codes for CASSLAQGALGNEKLFF.

The V gene is TRBV27, the J gene TRBJ2-7; 7 bases are a match to TRBD1. Trimming cost V 3 bases and J 4 bases; bases outside gene matches: 18. CDR3 length equals 18 residues. CDR1 and CDR2 from the germline V gene are MNHEY and SMNVEV (reference sequence). CDR3 sequence (DNA): TGTGCCAGCAGTTTCACCCCGACAGGGATGGGTCCCTCATACGAGCAGTACTTC. Amino acid sequence: CASSFTPTGMGPSYEQYF.

The V gene is TRBV15, the J gene TRBJ1-3, with a tentative D call TRBD1 (5 bases). CDR1 is LNHNV, CDR2 YYDKDF, per germline (reference sequence). Trimming removed 6 bases at V and 7 bases at J, with 13 bases between. The CDR3 totals 13 residues. The CDR3 DNA sequence: TGTGCCACCAGATCCAGGGTGGCCAACACCATATATTTT. It is translated as CATRSRVANTIYF.

The chain has TRBV7-9 and TRBJ1-2, with a weak D call TRBD1 (6 bases). CDR3 size: 13 residues. The V gene's germline CDR1 is SEHNR and CDR2 FQNEAQ (reference sequence). V shed 7 bases and J shed 4 bases, with 13 bases lying between them. The CDR3 is CASNAAGVYGYTF. CDR3 coding DNA: TGTGCCAGCAACGCAGCAGGGGTCTATGGCTACACCTTC. Using reference TRBV7-9 and TRBJ1-2 for the parts outside the CDR3, the full variable domain is DTGVSQNPRHKITKRGQNVTFRCDPISEHNRLYWYRQTLGQGPEFLTYFQNEAQLEKSRLLSDRFSAERPKGSFSTLEIQRTEQGDSAMYLCASNAAGVYGYTFGSGTRLTVV.

The CDR3 nucleotides read TGTGCCAGCAGCCCCGGTCCCATGAACACTGAAGCTTTCTTT. Protein product: CASSPGPMNTEAFF. The chain is built from TRBV7-2 and TRBJ1-1, with D unresolved. This CDR3 region has 14 residues. CDR1 is SGHTA, CDR2 FQGNSA, per germline. The V end lost 5 bases, the J end lost 0 bases, and 10 bases lay between the germline ends.

The chain joins TRBV30 to TRBJ1-2, with 8 bases identical to TRBD1. Germline V CDR1 and CDR2: GTSNPN, SVGIG (reference sequence). The CDR3 covers 10 residues. J was trimmed by 9 bases and V by 8 bases; bases with no gene match: 5. CDR3 sequence: CAVGQGRYTF. The CDR3 nucleotides are TGTGCCGTCGGACAGGGTCGCTACACCTTC.

The V and J genes are TRBV6-5 and TRBJ1-4; a possible D gene is TRBD1 (5 bases). The V and J ends lost 1 base and 7 bases respectively, with 13 bases between them. This CDR3 is 15 amino acids long. Germline CDR1 MNHEY, CDR2 SVGAGI. The CDR3: CASSYYGSGGEKLFF. The CDR3 DNA is TGTGCCAGCAGTTACTACGGAAGCGGGGGTGAAAAACTGTTTTTT.

The rearrangement joins TRBV7-6 to TRBJ1-1; TRBD1 is a possible D gene (6 bases). The CDR3 contains 17 residues. V was trimmed by 1 base and J by 4 bases, leaving 19 bases between them. Germline CDR1 SGHVS, CDR2 FNYEAQ. CDR3 loop: CASSLVVAGVPSTEAFF. The CDR3, as DNA: TGTGCCAGCAGCTTAGTCGTGGCAGGGGTACCCAGCACTGAAGCTTTCTTT. The entire variable domain, with the rest obtained from reference TRBV7-6 and TRBJ1-1, is as follows: GAGVSQSPRYKVTKRGQDVALRCDPISGHVSLYWYRQALGQGPEFLTYFNYEAQQDKSGLPNDRFSAERPEGSISTLTIQRTEQRDSAMYRCASSLVVAGVPSTEAFFGQGTRLTVV.

V gene TRBV7-6 combines with J gene TRBJ1-3, with 7 bases that match TRBD1. From germline, CDR1 is SGHVS and CDR2 FNYEAQ. V shed 4 bases and J 0 bases; nucleotides not matched to a gene: 3. CDR3 length equals 15 residues. The CDR3 sequence is CASSSHRGSGNTIYF. CDR3 DNA sequence: TGTGCCAGCAGCTCACACAGGGGCTCTGGAAACACCATATATTTT.

The rearrangement joins TRBV28 to TRBJ2-2; TRBD1 agrees at 7 bases. This CDR3 spans 14 amino acids. Germline CDR1 and CDR2: MDHEN and SYDVKM. The ends lost 8 bases at V and 4 bases at J; junction bases unmatched: 7. The CDR3 sequence: CASPAAGGTGELFF. CDR3 nucleotides: TGTGCCAGCCCCGCGGCAGGGGGCACCGGGGAGCTGTTTTTT.

The chain links TRBV6-6 to TRBJ2-5; 7 nucleotides match TRBD1. Germline CDR1 is MNHNY and CDR2 is SVGAGI (reference sequence). Trimming removed 6 bases from V and 1 base from J; junction bases left unmatched: 8. The CDR3 consists of 15 residues. The CDR3 reads CASSWRQGRQETQYF. The CDR3 DNA reads as TGTGCCAGCAGCTGGCGACAGGGCCGCCAAGAGACCCAGTACTTC.

V is TRBV19 and J is TRBJ1-4; D gene unclear. The germline gives CDR1 LNHDA, CDR2 SQIVND (reference sequence). The CDR3 totals 16 residues. The ends were cut back, 3 bases at V and 0 bases at J, with 11 bases in the middle. CDR3 residues: CASSMGPGATNEKLFF. The CDR3 region has the DNA TGTGCCAGTAGTATGGGCCCCGGGGCAACTAATGAAAAACTGTTTTTT.